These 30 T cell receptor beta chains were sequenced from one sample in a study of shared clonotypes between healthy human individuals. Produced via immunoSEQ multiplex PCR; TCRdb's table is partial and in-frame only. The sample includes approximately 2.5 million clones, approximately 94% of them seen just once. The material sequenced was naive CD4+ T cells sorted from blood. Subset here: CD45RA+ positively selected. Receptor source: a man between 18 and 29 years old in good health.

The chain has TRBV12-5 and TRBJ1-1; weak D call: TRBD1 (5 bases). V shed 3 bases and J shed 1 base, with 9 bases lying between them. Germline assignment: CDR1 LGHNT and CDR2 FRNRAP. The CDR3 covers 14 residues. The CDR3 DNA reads TGTGCTAGTGGTTTAAACGGGGCGAACACTGAAGCTTTCTTT. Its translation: CASGLNGANTEAFF.

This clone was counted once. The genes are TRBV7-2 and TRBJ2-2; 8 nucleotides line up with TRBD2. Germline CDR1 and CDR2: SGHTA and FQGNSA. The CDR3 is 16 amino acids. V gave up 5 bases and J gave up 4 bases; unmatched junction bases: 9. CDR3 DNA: TGTGCCAGCAGCATCCGACTAGCGCCGGGCACCGGGGAGCTGTTTTTT. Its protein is CASSIRLAPGTGELFF.

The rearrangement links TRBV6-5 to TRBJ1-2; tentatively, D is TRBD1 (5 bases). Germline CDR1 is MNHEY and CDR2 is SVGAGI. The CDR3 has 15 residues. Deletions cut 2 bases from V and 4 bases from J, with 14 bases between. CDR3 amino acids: CASSYAQGWGYGYTF. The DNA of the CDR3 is TGTGCCAGCAGTTACGCTCAGGGTTGGGGCTATGGCTACACCTTC.

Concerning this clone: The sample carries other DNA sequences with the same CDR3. The CDR3 here is CSVGQGATEAFF. The CDR3 DNA follows: TGCAGCGTGGGACAGGGGGCCACTGAAGCTTTCTTT. The chain is built from TRBV29-1 and TRBJ1-1; 12 nucleotides agree with TRBD1. V lost 6 bases to trimming and J lost 4 bases; unmatched junction nucleotides: 0. Germline V lookup: CDR1 SQVTM, CDR2 ANQGSEA. The CDR3 runs to 12 residues.

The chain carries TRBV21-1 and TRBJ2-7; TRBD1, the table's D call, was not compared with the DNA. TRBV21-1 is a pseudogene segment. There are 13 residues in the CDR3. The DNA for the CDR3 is TGTGCCAGCACCGCCCCAGTTACCTACGAGCAGTACTTC. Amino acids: CASTAPVTYEQYF.

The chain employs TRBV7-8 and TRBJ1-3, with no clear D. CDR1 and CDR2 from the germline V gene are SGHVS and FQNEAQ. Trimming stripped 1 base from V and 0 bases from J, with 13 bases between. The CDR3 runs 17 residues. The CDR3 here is CASSLGRLPVSGNTIYF. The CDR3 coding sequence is TGTGCCAGCAGCTTAGGACGGCTACCTGTCTCTGGAAACACCATATATTTT.

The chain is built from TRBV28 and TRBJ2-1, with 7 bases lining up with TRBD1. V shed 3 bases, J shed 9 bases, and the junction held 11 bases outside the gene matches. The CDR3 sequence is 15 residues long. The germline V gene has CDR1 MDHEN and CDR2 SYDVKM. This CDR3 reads CASSFRQTGLSEQFF. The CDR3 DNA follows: TGTGCCAGCAGTTTCAGGCAGACAGGGCTGAGTGAGCAGTTCTTC. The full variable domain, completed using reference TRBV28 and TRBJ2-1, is DVKVTQSSRYLVKRTGEKVFLECVQDMDHENMFWYRQDPGLGLRLIYFSYDVKMKEKGDIPEGYSVSREKKERFSLILESASTNQTSMYLCASSFRQTGLSEQFFGPGTRLTVL.

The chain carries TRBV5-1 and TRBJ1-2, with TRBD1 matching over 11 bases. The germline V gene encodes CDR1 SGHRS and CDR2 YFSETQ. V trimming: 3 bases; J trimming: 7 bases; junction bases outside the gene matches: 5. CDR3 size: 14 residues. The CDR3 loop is CASSSGQGALGYTF. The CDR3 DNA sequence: TGCGCCAGCAGCTCCGGACAGGGGGCGCTTGGCTACACCTTC.

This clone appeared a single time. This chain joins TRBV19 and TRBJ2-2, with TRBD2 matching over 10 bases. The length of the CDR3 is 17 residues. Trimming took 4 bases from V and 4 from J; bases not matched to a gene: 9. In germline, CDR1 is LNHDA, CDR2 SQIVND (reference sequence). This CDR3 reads CASSTTSSGRFTGELFF. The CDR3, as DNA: TGTGCCAGTAGTACCACTAGTAGCGGGAGGTTCACCGGGGAGCTGTTTTTT.

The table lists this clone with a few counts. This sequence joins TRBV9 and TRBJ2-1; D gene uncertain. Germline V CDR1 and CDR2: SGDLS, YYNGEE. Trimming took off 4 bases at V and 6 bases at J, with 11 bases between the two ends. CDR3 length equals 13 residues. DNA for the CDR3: TGTGCCAGCAGCACCTCAAAAGGCAATGAGCAGTTCTTC. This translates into CASSTSKGNEQFF. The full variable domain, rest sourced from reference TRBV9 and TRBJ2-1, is DSGVTQTPKHLITATGQRVTLRCSPRSGDLSVYWYQQSLDQGLQFLIQYYNGEERAKGNILERFSAQQFPDLHSELNLSSLELGDSALYFCASSTSKGNEQFFGPGTRLTVL.

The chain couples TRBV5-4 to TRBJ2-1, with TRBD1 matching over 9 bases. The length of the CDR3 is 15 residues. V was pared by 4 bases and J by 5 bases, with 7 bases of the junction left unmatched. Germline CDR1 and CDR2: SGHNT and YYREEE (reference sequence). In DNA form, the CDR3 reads TGTGCCAGCAGCCTCCAGGGACAGGGCAACAATGAGCAGTTCTTC. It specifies CASSLQGQGNNEQFF.

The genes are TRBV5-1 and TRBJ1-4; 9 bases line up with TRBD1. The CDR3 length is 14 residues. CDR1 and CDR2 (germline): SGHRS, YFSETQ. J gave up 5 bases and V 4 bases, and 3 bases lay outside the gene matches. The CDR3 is CASSRDRDNEKLFF. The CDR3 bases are TGCGCCAGCAGCAGGGACAGGGACAATGAAAAACTGTTTTTT.

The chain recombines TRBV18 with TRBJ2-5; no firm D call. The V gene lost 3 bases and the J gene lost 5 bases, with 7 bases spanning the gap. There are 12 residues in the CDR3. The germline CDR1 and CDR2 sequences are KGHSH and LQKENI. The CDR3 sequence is CASSPFAETQYF. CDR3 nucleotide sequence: TGTGCCAGCTCACCGTTTGCCGAGACCCAGTACTTC.

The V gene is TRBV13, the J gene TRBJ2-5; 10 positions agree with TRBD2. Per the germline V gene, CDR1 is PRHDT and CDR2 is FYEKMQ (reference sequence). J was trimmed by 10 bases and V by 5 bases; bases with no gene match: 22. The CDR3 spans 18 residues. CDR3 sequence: CASSLRGTLAGALTRQYF. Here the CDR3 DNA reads TGTGCCAGCAGCCTAAGAGGGACGCTAGCGGGGGCCCTAACCCGCCAGTACTTC. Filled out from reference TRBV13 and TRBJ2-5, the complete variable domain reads AAGVIQSPRHLIKEKRETATLKCYPIPRHDTVYWYQQGPGQDPQFLISFYEKMQSDKGSIPDRFSAQQFSDYHSELNMSSLELGDSALYFCASSLRGTLAGALTRQYFGPGTRLLVL.

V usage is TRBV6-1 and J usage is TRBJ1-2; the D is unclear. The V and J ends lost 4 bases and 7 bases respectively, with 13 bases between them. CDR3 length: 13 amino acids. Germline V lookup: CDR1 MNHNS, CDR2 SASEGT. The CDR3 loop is CASSAISPSGYTF. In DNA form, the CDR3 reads TGTGCCAGCAGTGCTATCTCACCCTCTGGCTACACCTTC.

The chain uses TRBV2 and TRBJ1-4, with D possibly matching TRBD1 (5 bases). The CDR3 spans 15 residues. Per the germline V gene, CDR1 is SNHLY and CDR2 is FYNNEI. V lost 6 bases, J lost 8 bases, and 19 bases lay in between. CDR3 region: CASRGRAVTVEKLFF. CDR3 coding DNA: TGTGCCAGCAGGGGGCGGGCGGTGACGGTGGAAAAACTGTTTTTT. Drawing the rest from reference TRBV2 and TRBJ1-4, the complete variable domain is EPEVTQTPSHQVTQMGQEVILRCVPISNHLYFYWYRQILGQKVEFLVSFYNNEISEKSEIFDDQFSVERPDGSNFTLKIRSTKLEDSAMYFCASRGRAVTVEKLFFGSGTQLSVL.

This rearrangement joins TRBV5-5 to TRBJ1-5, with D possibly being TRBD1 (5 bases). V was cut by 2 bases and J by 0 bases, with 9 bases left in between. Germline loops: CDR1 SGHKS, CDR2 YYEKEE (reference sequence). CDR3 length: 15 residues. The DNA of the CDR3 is TGTGCCAGCAGCTTTGGCAGGGATAGCAATCAGCCCCAGCATTTT. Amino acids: CASSFGRDSNQPQHF. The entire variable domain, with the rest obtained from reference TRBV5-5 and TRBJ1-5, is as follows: DAGVTQSPTHLIKTRGQQVTLRCSPISGHKSVSWYQQVLGQGPQFIFQYYEKEERGRGNFPDRFSARQFPNYSSELNVNALLLGDSALYLCASSFGRDSNQPQHFGDGTRLSIL.

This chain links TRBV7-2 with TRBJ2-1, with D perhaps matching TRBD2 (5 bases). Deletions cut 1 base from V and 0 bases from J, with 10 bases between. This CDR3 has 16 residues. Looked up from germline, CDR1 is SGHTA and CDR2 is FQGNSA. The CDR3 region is CASSLGGSSSYNEQFF. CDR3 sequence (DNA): TGTGCCAGCAGCTTAGGAGGGTCCAGCTCCTACAATGAGCAGTTCTTC.

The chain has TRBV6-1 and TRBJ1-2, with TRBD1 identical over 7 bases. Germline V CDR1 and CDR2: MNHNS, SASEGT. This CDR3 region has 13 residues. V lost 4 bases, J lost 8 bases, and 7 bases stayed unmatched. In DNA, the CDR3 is TGTGCCAGCAGTGGCGGTGTAGGGGGCGGCTACACCTTC. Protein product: CASSGGVGGGYTF.

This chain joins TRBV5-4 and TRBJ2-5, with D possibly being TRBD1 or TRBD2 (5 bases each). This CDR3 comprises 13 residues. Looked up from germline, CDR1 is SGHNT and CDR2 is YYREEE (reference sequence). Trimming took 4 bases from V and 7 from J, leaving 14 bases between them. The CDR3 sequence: CASSAYGTGTQYF. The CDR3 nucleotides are TGTGCCAGCAGCGCTTATGGGACGGGGACCCAGTACTTC.

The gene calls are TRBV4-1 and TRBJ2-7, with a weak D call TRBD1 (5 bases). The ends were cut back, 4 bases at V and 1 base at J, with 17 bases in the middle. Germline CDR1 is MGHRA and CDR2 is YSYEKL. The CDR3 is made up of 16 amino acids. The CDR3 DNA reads TGCGCCAGCAGCCCCCTTCCGACAGAAACTTCCTACGAGCAGTACTTC. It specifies CASSPLPTETSYEQYF.

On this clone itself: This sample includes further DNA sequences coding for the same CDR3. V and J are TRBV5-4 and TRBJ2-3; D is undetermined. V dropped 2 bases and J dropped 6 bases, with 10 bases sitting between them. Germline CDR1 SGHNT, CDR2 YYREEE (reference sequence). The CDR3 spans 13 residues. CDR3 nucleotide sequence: TGTGCCAGCAGCTTAGAGGTCACCGATACGCAGTATTTT. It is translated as CASSLEVTDTQYF.

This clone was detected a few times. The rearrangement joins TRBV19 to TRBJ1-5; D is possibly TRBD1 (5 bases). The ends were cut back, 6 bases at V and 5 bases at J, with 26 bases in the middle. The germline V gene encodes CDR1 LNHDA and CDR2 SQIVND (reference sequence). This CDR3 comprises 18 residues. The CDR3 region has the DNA TGTGCCAGTAGCCGCCGAAAAGGGACCACAATTCATGATCAGCCCCAGCATTTT. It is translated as CASSRRKGTTIHDQPQHF.

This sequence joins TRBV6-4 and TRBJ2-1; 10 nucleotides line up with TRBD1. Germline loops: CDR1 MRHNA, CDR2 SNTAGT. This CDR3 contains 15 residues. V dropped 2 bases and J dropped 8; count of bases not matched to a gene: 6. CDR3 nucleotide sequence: TGTGCCAGCAGTGACAGAGGGACAGGGGAGGATGAGCAGTTCTTC. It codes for CASSDRGTGEDEQFF.

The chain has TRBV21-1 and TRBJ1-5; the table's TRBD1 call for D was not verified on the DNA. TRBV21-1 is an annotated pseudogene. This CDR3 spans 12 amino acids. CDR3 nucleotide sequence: TGTGCCAGCAGGACACAGGGAAAGCCCCAGCATTTT. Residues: CASRTQGKPQHF.

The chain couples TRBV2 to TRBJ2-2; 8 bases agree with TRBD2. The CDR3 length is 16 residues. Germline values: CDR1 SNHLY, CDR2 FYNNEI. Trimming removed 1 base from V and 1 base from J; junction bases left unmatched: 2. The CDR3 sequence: CASSEGLAGNTGELFF. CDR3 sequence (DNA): TGTGCCAGCAGTGAAGGCCTAGCGGGGAACACCGGGGAGCTGTTTTTT.

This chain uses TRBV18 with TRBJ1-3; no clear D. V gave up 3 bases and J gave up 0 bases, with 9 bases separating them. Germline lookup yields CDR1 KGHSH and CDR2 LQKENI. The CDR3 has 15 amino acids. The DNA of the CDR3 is TGTGCCAGCTCACCTGGACTTACCTCTGGAAACACCATATATTTT. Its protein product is CASSPGLTSGNTIYF.

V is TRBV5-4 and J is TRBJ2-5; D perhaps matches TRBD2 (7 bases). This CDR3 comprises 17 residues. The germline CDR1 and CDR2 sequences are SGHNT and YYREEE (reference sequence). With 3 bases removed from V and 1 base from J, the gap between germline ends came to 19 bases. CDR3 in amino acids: CASSWGGGRGSQETQYF. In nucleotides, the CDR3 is TGTGCCAGCAGCTGGGGCGGGGGCCGAGGGAGCCAAGAGACCCAGTACTTC.

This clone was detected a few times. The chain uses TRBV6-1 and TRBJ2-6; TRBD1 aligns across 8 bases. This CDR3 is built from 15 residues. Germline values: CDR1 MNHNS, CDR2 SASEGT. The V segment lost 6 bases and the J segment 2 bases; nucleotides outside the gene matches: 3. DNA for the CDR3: TGTGCCAGCAGACCGGACAGGGCTGGGGCCAACGTCCTGACTTTC. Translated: CASRPDRAGANVLTF.

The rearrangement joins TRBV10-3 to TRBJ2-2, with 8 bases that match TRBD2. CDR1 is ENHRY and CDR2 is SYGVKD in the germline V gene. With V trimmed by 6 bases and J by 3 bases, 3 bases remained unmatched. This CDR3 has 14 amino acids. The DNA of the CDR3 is TGTGCCATCAGAGCGGGGGCCGACACCGGGGAGCTGTTTTTT. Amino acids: CAIRAGADTGELFF.